This TCR beta chain was obtained from a study of a mutant IDH1 vaccine in newly diagnosed glioma. Sequenced by immunoSEQ multiplex PCR; TCRdb stores in-frame clones only, minus some. The data contain about 31,000 clones, about 78% of them singletons. Documented time point: week 11, during vaccination. Topical imiquimod was applied with each vaccine dose, which held 300 ug of mutant IDH1 20-mer peptide. Regarding this clone: Antigen: not known.

V lost 4 bases, J lost 1 base, and 15 bases lay in between. The CDR3 totals 16 residues. Germline V gene sequence: CDR1 SGDLS, CDR2 YYNGEE. The sequencing here drew on PBMCs, taken from a glioma patient whose treatment included an IDH1 peptide vaccine. The gene calls are TRBV9 and TRBJ2-4; D could derive from TRBD1 or TRBD2 (5 bases each). The TCR comes from a man aged 25-40 years with glioma. CDR3 in amino acids: CASSPRDGRAKNIQYF. CDR3 nucleotide sequence: TGTGCCAGCAGCCCTCGGGACGGTAGGGCCAAAAACATTCAGTACTTC.